This TCR beta chain originates from a study of T cell repertoires in cytomegalovirus infection. Study at large: Both a matching HLA type and CMV infection were indicated by public TCR beta signatures. General study findings and limits: Using cumulative public TCR beta family frequency, the authors identified those who carried CMV together with the relevant HLA. The response measured ex vivo was dominated by TCR beta clonotypes (HLA-C-restricted and CMV-specific).

In regard to this clonotype: What it binds is not known.

TCRdb itself ran the reads through MiXCR, one entry per CDR3 protein. The sample has roughly 250,000 distinct CDR3 sequences, about 23% seen once. Sequenced: CD8+ T cells from PBMCs. The sequence was collected from a human donor in good health (CMV status not recorded). Some clones in this sample may be carry-over from other donors' samples.

This chain's CDR3 is CSARGHREYNQPQHF. The CDR3 DNA is TGCAGTGCTAGAGGGCACAGGGAATACAATCAGCCCCAGCATTTT. The chain has TRBV20-1 and TRBJ1-5; perhaps TRBD1 as D (6 bases). This CDR3 is built from 15 residues. The germline V gene encodes CDR1 DFQATT and CDR2 SNEGSKA (reference sequence). Deletions cut 1 base from V and 3 bases from J, with 13 bases between.